This T cell receptor (beta chain) was documented in a study of cytomegalovirus exposure and HLA in healthy donors. The PCR employed 60 Vbeta primers together with 13 Jbeta primers. Study processing details: Roughly 10 million shared chains were among roughly 81 million unique TCR beta chains counted in a later analysis. This table comes from immunoSEQ multiplex PCR, and its TCRdb copy is limited to in-frame clones, with some not included. That table supplies the V and J calls and clone size; D and trimming were determined from the DNA. The sample shows over 100,000 clones, more than 65% of them seen only once. The length of the CDR3 is 16 residues. Germline CDR1 is SGHRS and CDR2 is YFSETQ. V shed 4 bases and J shed 4 bases, with 21 bases lying between them. Overall study findings and caveats: A list of roughly 180 TCR beta chains associated with cytomegalovirus was given. A few chains tied to CMV proved CMV antigen-specific in vitro. An analysis that was carried out later associated 16,951 TCR beta sequences with HLA alleles at 0.05 false discovery rate.

To note about this clone: The antigen is undetermined.

The TCR sequence derives from a woman aged 18-29 years in good health and CMV-seropositive. This chain links TRBV5-1 with TRBJ2-7; TRBD2 might be the D (5 bases). The sample consisted of PBMCs. DNA of the CDR3: TGCGCCAGCAGCGAAATATCCTCCGGGCGCGGGTACGAGCAGTACTTC. It is translated as CASSEISSGRGYEQYF.